This TCR beta chain originates from a study of OX40 agonist ivuxolimab in advanced cancers. Findings of the study overall: CD8+ T cells (on average) carried more expanded clones than CD4+ T cells.

About this clone: What it binds is not known.

The CDR3 covers 14 residues. Germline assignment: CDR1 ENHRY and CDR2 SYGVKD. The V end was cut by 3 bases, the J end by 0 bases, with 9 bases between. The table came from immunoSEQ multiplex PCR; TCRdb's copy has only in-frame clones and leaves some out. Of tens of thousands of clones listed, about 90% are singletons. The source is an adult with an advanced solid tumor such as melanoma, head and neck, liver or kidney cancer. The input for sequencing was CD4+ or CD8+ T cells sorted from blood, taken in a trial of the OX40 agonist ivuxolimab. The rearrangement links TRBV10-3 to TRBJ2-7; D may be TRBD2 (5 bases). In DNA form, the CDR3 reads TGTGCCATCAGTGACCCGGGGAGCTCCTACGAGCAGTACTTC. It yields the protein CAISDPGSSYEQYF.